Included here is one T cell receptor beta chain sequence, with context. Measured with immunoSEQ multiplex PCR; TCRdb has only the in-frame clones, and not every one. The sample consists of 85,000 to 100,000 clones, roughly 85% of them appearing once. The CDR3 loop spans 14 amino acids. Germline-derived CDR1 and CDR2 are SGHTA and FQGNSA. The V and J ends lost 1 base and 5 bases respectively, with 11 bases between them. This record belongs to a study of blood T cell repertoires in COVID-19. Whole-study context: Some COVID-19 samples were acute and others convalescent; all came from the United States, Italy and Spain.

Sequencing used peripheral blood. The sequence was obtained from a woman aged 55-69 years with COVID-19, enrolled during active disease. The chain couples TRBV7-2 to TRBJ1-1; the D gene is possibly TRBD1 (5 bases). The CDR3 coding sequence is TGTGCCAGCAGCTTAGGCAGGGATTATACTGAAGCTTTCTTT. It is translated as CASSLGRDYTEAFF.